The TCR beta chain described here comes from a study of cytomegalovirus exposure and HLA in healthy donors. The CDR3 contains 17 residues. The ends were cut back, 0 bases at V and 5 bases at J, with 17 bases in the middle. CDR1 is LGHNA and CDR2 is YSLEER in the germline V gene. Both 60 Vbeta primers and 13 Jbeta primers went into the PCR. The assay was immunoSEQ multiplex PCR, and TCRdb's table has in-frame clones only and misses some. The repertoire has 130,000 to 150,000 clones, approximately 79% of them found once; the top ten carry approximately 8.2%. There are a few counts of this clone. This chain links TRBV4-3 with TRBJ1-3; possible D gene TRBD1, 6 bases. Sample: PBMCs. This sequence originates from a woman aged 45 to 65 in good health and CMV-seropositive. DNA of the CDR3: TGCGCCAGCAGCCAAGATGGAAGAGGGGGTGGGAGAAACACCATATATTTT. Its translation: CASSQDGRGGGRNTIYF.